This TCR beta chain was profiled in a study of blood T cell repertoires in COVID-19. Study in general: There were acute and convalescent COVID-19 samples, and they came from the United States, Italy and Spain. From T cells, B-cell-depleted T cells, or PBMCs came the material, which was cDNA or gDNA.

CDR1 and CDR2 (germline): KGHSH, LQKENI. The CDR3 has 13 amino acids. V shed 2 bases and J shed 8 bases, with 7 bases lying between them. This clone was detected only once. Original data processing: The authors estimated nucleated cell counts from reference gene primer amplification. The table came from immunoSEQ multiplex PCR; TCRdb's copy has only in-frame clones and leaves some out. That table gives V, J and clone size, and the DNA gave D and trimming. The sample has 170,000 or so clones; around nine tenths are singletons. The specimen was peripheral blood. This TCR was recovered from a woman in her late teens or twenties who had recovered from COVID-19. The chain employs TRBV18 and TRBJ1-6; D is possibly TRBD1 (5 bases). The CDR3 here is CASSPSGDSPLHF. As DNA, the CDR3 is TGTGCCAGCTCACCATCGGGGGATTCACCCCTCCACTTT.